This T cell receptor beta chain is drawn from a study of response to subunit inactivated influenza vaccine. Regarding the study as a whole: With each seasonal influenza vaccination, the authors suggested, few new T cells are recruited.

On this clonotype: Its antigen is as yet unknown.

TCRdb independently ran MiXCR on the RT-PCR reads; one entry per CDR3 protein. The sample lists hundreds of thousands of distinct CDR3 sequences, roughly 23% seen once, with about 1.9% in the top ten. The CDR3 loop spans 16 amino acids. Per germline, CDR1 SGHTA and CDR2 FQGNSA. The junction had 5 bases not matched to a gene; V was cut back by 0 bases and J by 0 bases. This sample comprised CD4+ T cells sorted from PBMCs, obtained around 5 days after vaccination. The source of this sequence is a man in his fifties who received an inactivated influenza vaccine. V is TRBV7-2 and J is TRBJ2-7; 7 bases are a match to TRBD2. The DNA of the CDR3 is TGTGCCAGCAGCTTAGCAAGCGGGGTTAACTCCTACGAGCAGTACTTC. This encodes CASSLASGVNSYEQYF.